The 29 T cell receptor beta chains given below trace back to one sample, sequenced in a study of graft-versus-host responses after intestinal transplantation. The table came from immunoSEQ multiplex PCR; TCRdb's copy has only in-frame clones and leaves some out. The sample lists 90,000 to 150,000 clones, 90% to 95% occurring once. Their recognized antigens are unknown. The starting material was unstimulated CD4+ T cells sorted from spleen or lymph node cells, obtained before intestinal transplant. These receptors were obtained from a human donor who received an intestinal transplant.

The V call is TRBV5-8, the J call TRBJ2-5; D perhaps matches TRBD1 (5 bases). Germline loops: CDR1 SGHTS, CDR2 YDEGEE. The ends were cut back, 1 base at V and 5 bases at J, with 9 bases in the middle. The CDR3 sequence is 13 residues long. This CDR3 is CASSLPRVETQYF. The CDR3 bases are TGTGCCAGCAGCTTGCCCAGGGTGGAGACCCAGTACTTC.

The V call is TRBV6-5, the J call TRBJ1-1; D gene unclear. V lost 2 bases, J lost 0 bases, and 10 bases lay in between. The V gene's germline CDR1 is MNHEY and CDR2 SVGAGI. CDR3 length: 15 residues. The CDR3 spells CASSYSVSLNTEAFF. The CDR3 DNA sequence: TGTGCCAGCAGTTACAGTGTGAGCTTGAACACTGAAGCTTTCTTT.

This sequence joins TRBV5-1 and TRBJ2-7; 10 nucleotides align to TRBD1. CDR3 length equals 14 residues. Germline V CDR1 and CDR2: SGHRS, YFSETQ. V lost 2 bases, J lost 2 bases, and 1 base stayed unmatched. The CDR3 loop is CASSFGTGAYEQYF. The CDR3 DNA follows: TGCGCCAGCAGCTTTGGGACAGGGGCCTACGAGCAGTACTTC.

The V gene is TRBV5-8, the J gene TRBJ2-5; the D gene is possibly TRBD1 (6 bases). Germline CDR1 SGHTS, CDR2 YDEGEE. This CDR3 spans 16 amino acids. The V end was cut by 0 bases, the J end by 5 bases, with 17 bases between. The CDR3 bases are TGTGCCAGCAGCTTGGCTACGGGACACCTGACGGAGACCCAGTACTTC. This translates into CASSLATGHLTETQYF.

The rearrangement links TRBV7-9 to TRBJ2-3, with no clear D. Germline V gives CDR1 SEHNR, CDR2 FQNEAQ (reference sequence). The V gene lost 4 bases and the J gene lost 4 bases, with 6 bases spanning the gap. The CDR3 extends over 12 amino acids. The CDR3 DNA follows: TGTGCCAGCAGCTCCGTGTCAGATACGCAGTATTTT. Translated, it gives CASSSVSDTQYF.

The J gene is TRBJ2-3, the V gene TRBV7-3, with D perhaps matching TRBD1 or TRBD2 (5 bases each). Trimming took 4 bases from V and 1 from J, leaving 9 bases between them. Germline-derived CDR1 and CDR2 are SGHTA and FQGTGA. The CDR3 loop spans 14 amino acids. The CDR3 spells CASSSMGGTDTQYF. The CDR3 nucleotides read TGTGCCAGCAGCTCGATGGGGGGCACAGATACGCAGTATTTT.

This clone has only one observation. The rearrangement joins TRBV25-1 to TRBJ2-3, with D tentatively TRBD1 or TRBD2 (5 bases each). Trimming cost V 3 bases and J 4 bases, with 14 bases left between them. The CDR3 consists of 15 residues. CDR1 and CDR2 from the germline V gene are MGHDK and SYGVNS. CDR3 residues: CASSDLRGRADTQYF. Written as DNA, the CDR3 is TGTGCCAGCAGTGACCTCCGGGGACGAGCAGATACGCAGTATTTT.

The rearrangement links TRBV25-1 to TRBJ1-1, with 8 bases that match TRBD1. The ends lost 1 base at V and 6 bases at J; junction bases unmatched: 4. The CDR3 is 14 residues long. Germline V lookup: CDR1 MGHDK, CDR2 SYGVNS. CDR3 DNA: TGTGCCAGCAGTGAATGGTTACAGGGGGCTGAAGCTTTCTTT. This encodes CASSEWLQGAEAFF.

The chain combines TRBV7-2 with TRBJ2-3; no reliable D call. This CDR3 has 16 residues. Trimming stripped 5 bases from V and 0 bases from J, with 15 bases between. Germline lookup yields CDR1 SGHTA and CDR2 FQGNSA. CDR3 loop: CASSLRPTLSTDTQYF. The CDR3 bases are TGTGCCAGCAGCCTTCGCCCCACCCTAAGCACAGATACGCAGTATTTT.

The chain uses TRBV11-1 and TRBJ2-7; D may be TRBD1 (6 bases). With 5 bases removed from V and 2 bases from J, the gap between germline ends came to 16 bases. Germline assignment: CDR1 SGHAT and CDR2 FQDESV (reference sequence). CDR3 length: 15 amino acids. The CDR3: CASSIIDRPTYEQYF. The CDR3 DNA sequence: TGTGCCAGCAGCATAATCGACAGGCCGACCTACGAGCAGTACTTC.

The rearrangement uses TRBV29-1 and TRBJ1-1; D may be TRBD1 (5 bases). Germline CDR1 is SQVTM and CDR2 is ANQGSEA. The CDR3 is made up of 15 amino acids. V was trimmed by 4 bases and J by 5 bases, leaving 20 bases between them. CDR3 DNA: TGCAGCGTTGGCCCCCCCCTGGCAGGGCGGACTGAAGCTTTCTTT. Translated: CSVGPPLAGRTEAFF.

The CDR3 DNA reads TGTGCCAGCAGTTTAACCCCCGGGACAGGGTATCGTAATGAAAAACTGTTTTTT. Translated: CASSLTPGTGYRNEKLFF. The gene calls are TRBV27 and TRBJ1-4; 9 bases map to TRBD1. CDR3 size: 18 residues. V lost 2 bases and J lost 4; bases outside the gene matches: 11. Germline CDR1 is MNHEY and CDR2 is SMNVEV (reference sequence).

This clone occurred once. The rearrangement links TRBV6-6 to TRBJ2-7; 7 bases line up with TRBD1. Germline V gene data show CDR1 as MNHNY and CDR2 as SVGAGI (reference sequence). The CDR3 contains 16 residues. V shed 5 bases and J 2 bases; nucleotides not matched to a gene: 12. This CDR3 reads CASSLMTGPTTYEQYF. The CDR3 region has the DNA TGTGCCAGCAGTCTCATGACAGGGCCCACGACCTACGAGCAGTACTTC.

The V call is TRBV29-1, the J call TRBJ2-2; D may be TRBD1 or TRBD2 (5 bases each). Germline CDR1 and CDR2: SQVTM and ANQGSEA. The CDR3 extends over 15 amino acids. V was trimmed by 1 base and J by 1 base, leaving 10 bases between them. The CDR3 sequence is CSVEGGGGNTGELFF. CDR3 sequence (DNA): TGCAGCGTTGAAGGGGGCGGAGGGAACACCGGGGAGCTGTTTTTT.

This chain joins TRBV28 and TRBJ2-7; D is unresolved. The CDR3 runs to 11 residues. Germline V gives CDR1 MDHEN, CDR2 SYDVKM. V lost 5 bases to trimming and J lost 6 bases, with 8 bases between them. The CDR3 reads CASSHLREQYF. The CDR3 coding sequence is TGTGCCAGCAGTCACCTCCGCGAGCAGTACTTC.

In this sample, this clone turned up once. DNA for the CDR3: TGTGCCAGCAGTGACAGCTATGGCTACACCTTC. Amino acids: CASSDSYGYTF. This chain links TRBV28 with TRBJ1-2; possibly TRBD1 for D (5 bases). CDR1 and CDR2 from the germline V gene are MDHEN and SYDVKM. The CDR3 runs 11 residues. Trimming left V 5 bases short and J 4 bases short, with 5 bases between.

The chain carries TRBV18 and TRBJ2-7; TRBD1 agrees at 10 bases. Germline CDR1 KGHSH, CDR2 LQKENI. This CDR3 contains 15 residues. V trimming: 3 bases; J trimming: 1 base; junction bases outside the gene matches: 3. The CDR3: CASSPGTGASYEQYF. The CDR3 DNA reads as TGTGCCAGCTCACCTGGGACAGGGGCGTCCTACGAGCAGTACTTC.

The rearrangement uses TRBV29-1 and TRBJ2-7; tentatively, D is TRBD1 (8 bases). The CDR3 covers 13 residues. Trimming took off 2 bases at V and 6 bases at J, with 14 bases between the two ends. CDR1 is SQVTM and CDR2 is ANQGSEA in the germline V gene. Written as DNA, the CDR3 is TGCAGCGTTGAATGGACAGGGAGGGCCGAGCAGTACTTC. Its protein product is CSVEWTGRAEQYF.

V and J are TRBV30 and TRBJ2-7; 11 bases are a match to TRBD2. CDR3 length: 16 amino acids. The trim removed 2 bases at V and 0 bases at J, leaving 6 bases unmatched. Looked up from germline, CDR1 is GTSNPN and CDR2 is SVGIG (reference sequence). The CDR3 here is CAWSISGTSGSYEQYF. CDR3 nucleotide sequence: TGTGCCTGGAGTATCTCCGGGACTAGCGGCTCCTACGAGCAGTACTTC.

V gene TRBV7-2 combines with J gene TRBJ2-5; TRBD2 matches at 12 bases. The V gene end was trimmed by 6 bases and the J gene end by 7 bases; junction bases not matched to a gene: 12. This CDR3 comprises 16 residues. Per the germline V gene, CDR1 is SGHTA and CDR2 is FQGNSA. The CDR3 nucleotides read TGTGCCAGCAGGGAGACTAGCGGGAGTCGGCTCGGGACCCAGTACTTC. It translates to CASRETSGSRLGTQYF.

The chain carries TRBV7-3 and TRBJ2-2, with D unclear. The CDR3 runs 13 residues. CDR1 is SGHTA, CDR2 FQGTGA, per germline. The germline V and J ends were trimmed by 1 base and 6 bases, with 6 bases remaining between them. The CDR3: CASSLKGSGELFF. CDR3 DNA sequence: TGTGCCAGCAGCTTAAAAGGTTCCGGGGAGCTGTTTTTT.

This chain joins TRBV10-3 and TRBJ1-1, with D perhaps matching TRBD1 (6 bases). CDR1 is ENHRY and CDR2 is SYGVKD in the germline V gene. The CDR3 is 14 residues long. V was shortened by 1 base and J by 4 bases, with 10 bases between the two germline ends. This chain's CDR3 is CAISEWTEGTEAFF. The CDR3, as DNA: TGTGCCATCAGTGAGTGGACAGAGGGCACTGAAGCTTTCTTT.

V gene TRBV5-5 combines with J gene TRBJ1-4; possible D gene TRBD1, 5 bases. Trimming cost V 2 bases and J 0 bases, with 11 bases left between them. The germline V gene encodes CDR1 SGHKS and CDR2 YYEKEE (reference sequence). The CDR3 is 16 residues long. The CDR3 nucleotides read TGTGCCAGCAGCTTTGGGACGTACCCAACTAATGAAAAACTGTTTTTT. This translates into CASSFGTYPTNEKLFF. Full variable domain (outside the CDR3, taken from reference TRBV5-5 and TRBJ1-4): DAGVTQSPTHLIKTRGQQVTLRCSPISGHKSVSWYQQVLGQGPQFIFQYYEKEERGRGNFPDRFSARQFPNYSSELNVNALLLGDSALYLCASSFGTYPTNEKLFFGSGTQLSVL.

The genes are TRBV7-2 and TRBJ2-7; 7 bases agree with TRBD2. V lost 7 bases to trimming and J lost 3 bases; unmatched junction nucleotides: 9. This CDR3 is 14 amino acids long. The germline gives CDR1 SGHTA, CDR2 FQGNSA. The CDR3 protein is CASTHSGKSYEQYF. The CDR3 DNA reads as TGTGCCAGCACCCACAGCGGGAAGAGCTACGAGCAGTACTTC.

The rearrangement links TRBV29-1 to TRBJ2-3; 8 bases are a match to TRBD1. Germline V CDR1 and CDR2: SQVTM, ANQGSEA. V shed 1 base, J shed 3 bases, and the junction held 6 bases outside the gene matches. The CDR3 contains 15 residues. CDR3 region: CSVEGETGVTDTQYF. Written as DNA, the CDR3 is TGCAGCGTTGAAGGGGAGACAGGGGTTACAGATACGCAGTATTTT.

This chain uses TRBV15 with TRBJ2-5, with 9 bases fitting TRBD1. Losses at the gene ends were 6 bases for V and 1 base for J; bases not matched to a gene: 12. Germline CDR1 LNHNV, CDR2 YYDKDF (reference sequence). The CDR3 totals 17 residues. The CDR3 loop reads CATSRSGTGRIQETQYF. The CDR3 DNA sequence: TGTGCCACCAGTCGTTCCGGGACAGGGAGGATCCAAGAGACCCAGTACTTC.

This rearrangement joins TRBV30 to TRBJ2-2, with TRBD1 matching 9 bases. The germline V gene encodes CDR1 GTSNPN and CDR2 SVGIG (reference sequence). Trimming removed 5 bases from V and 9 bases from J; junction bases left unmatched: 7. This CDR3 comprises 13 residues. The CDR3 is CAWAGQGARELFF. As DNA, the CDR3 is TGTGCCTGGGCGGGACAGGGAGCCAGGGAGCTGTTTTTT.

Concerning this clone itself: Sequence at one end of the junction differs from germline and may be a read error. The CDR3 region has the DNA TGTGCCAGCAGTGACGGGAACTTC. Its translation: CASSDGNF. V usage is TRBV25-1 and J usage is TRBJ2-7; a weak D match, TRBD2 (5 bases). Germline CDR1 reads MGHDK; CDR2 reads SYGVNS. The CDR3 totals 8 residues.

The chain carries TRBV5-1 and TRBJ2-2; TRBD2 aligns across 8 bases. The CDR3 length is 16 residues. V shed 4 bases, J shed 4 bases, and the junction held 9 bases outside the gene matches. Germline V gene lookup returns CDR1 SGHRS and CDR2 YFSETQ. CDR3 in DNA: TGCGCCAGCAGCAAGACTAGCGCGGGTTTCACCGGGGAGCTGTTTTTT. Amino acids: CASSKTSAGFTGELFF.